This is a list of T cell receptor beta chains from one sample in a study of shared clonotypes between healthy human individuals. The method was immunoSEQ multiplex PCR; TCRdb's version includes in-frame clones alone and lacks a portion of them. In the table there are about 980,000 clones, 76% of which are singletons. Sample: memory CD4+ T cells sorted from blood. These receptors all come from a man aged 18 to 29 in good health. Both conserved end residues are part of each CDR3. D genes are given only for firm matches. Clone size, where shown, is once, few, many, or a class for clones that have expanded.

NA	TRBV5-4	NA	TRBJ1-2	CASSLFRGGPVNGYTF	TGTGCCAGCAGCTTGTTCCGGGGGGGACCTGTCAATGGCTACACCTTC
NA	TRBV15	NA	TRBJ2-2	CATSRAGMDGELFF	TGTGCCACCAGCAGAGCGGGAATGGACGGGGAGCTGTTTTTT
NA	TRBV7-9	NA	TRBJ2-7	CASSLGAGPTSYEQYF	TGTGCCAGCAGCTTAGGCGCCGGACCAACCTCCTACGAGCAGTACTTC
NA	TRBV7-9	TRBD2	TRBJ2-3	CASSSHGLAADTQYF	TGTGCCAGCAGCTCCCATGGGCTAGCGGCAGATACGCAGTATTTT
once	TRBV19	TRBD1	TRBJ1-2	CASSGTGGSYGYTF	TGTGCCAGTAGCGGGACAGGGGGCAGCTATGGCTACACCTTC
NA	TRBV30	TRBD1	TRBJ1-5	CAWSYGQGFNQPQHF	TGTGCCTGGAGTTACGGACAGGGATTTAATCAGCCCCAGCATTTT
NA	TRBV11-1	TRBD1	TRBJ1-1	CASSLAGQGSKAFF	TGTGCCAGCAGCTTAGCAGGACAGGGGTCGAAAGCTTTCTTT
NA	TRBV5-8	TRBD1	TRBJ1-6	CASSLGQGGNSPLHF	TGTGCCAGCAGCTTGGGACAGGGGGGTAATTCACCCCTCCACTTT
once	TRBV7-3	NA	TRBJ1-2	CASSKGRNYGYTF	TGTGCCAGCAGCAAGGGACGGAACTATGGCTACACCTTC
NA	TRBV9	TRBD2	TRBJ2-3	CASSALAGAETQYF	TGTGCCAGCAGCGCCCTAGCGGGAGCTGAAACGCAGTATTTT
NA	TRBV7-2	TRBD1	TRBJ2-1	CASSLDRGALGEQFF	TGTGCCAGCAGCTTAGACAGGGGCGCCTTAGGTGAGCAGTTCTTC
NA	TRBV6-5	NA	TRBJ1-4	CASSYLRTEEKLFF	TGTGCCAGCAGTTATCTACGGACAGAAGAAAAACTGTTTTTT
NA	TRBV7-2	NA	TRBJ2-7	CASRLPGTSTYEQYF	TGTGCCAGCAGGCTTCCCGGGACTTCCACCTACGAGCAGTACTTC
NA	TRBV6-6	NA	TRBJ2-7	CASRRQPGPYEQYF	TGTGCCAGCAGGAGACAGCCGGGACCCTACGAGCAGTACTTC
NA	TRBV5-1	NA	TRBJ2-7	CASSLAGGSLRGYNEQYF	TGCGCCAGCAGCTTGGCCGGGGGTAGCCTCCGAGGGTACAACGAGCAGTACTTC
few	TRBV13	NA	TRBJ1-2	CASTPPGETANYGYTF	TGTGCCAGCACCCCCCCCGGCGAGACAGCTAACTATGGCTACACCTTC
NA	TRBV10-2	TRBD1	TRBJ1-2	CASSGQGLGDGYTF	TGCGCCAGCAGTGGACAGGGACTAGGAGATGGCTACACCTTC
NA	TRBV7-9	NA	TRBJ2-7	CASSEGLTSGEQYF	TGTGCCAGCAGCGAGGGGCTGACCTCGGGCGAGCAGTACTTC
NA	TRBV6-5	NA	TRBJ2-2	CASRQDIPNTGELFF	TGTGCCAGCAGACAGGACATCCCGAACACCGGGGAGCTGTTTTTT
NA	TRBV18	NA	TRBJ1-1	CASSPDSGTTEAFF	TGTGCCAGCTCACCAGATTCCGGGACCACTGAAGCTTTCTTT
NA	TRBV9	NA	TRBJ1-4	CASSPAGKRNEKLFF	TGTGCCAGCAGCCCCGCCGGCAAACGTAATGAAAAACTGTTTTTT
NA	TRBV28	TRBD1	TRBJ1-3	CASSFRDRGNTIYF	TGTGCCAGCAGTTTCCGGGACAGGGGAAACACCATATATTTT
NA	TRBV9	NA	TRBJ2-3	CASSLQARGSDTQYF	TGTGCCAGCAGCCTCCAAGCCCGGGGTTCTGATACGCAGTATTTT
NA	TRBV5-4	NA	TRBJ2-1	CASSLYGPGAGEQFF	TGTGCCAGCAGCTTGTACGGGCCCGGGGCGGGTGAGCAGTTCTTC
NA	TRBV28	NA	TRBJ2-6	CASKGGSGANVLTF	TGTGCCAGCAAGGGGGGTTCTGGGGCCAACGTCCTGACTTTC
NA	TRBV5-1	NA	TRBJ2-7	CASSLSGAAYEQYF	TGCGCCAGCAGCTTGTCCGGGGCCGCCTACGAGCAGTACTTC
NA	TRBV11-2	NA	TRBJ1-1	CASSLGGIEAFF	TGTGCCAGCAGCTTAGGGGGGATTGAAGCTTTCTTT
once	TRBV5-6	TRBD1	TRBJ2-3	CASSLSGQGNTDTQYF	TGTGCCAGCAGCTTATCGGGACAGGGCAACACAGATACGCAGTATTTT
NA	TRBV5-6	NA	TRBJ1-2	CASSRNPDNYGYTF	TGTGCCAGCAGCCGGAACCCGGATAACTATGGCTACACCTTC
NA	TRBV19	NA	TRBJ2-6	CASSLGGSGANVLTF	TGTGCCAGTAGTCTCGGGGGCTCTGGGGCCAACGTCCTGACTTTC
few	TRBV7-9	TRBD1	TRBJ2-2	CASSLRQGAGELFF	TGTGCCAGCAGCTTAAGACAGGGGGCCGGGGAGCTGTTTTTT
NA	TRBV18	NA	TRBJ1-2	CASSPTIGFGNYGYTF	TGTGCCAGCTCACCGACCATTGGGTTTGGGAACTATGGCTACACCTTC
NA	TRBV9	NA	TRBJ1-4	CASSVASGAHEKLFF	TGTGCCAGCAGCGTAGCTTCAGGGGCGCATGAAAAACTGTTTTTT
NA	TRBV5-8	NA	TRBJ2-5	CASSLGRVETQYF	TGTGCCAGCAGCCTAGGACGGGTGGAGACCCAGTACTTC
NA	TRBV7-2	TRBD1	TRBJ1-3	CASSSTYGTGGNTIYF	TGTGCCAGCAGCTCGACCTACGGGACAGGTGGTAACACCATATATTTT
few	TRBV5-6	NA	TRBJ1-2	CASRSNSVGYTF	TGTGCCAGCAGATCCAATTCGGTGGGCTACACCTTC
once	TRBV5-4	NA	TRBJ2-3	CASSSPSTDTQYF	TGTGCCAGCAGTTCTCCTAGCACAGATACGCAGTATTTT
NA	TRBV30	TRBD1	TRBJ1-6	CAWAGGFNSPLHF	TGTGCCTGGGCAGGGGGCTTTAATTCACCCCTCCACTTT
NA	TRBV5-4	NA	TRBJ2-6	CASTPESSGANVLTF	TGTGCCAGCACCCCGGAGTCCTCTGGGGCCAACGTCCTGACTTTC